This T cell receptor beta chain originates from a study of CD4 T cells in relation to SARS-CoV-2 and coronaviruses. The wider study: Crossreactive spike epitopes shared across donors were mapped to their HLA restriction. Study-level points and caveats: Each donor contributed either pre-pandemic or post-infection samples, not both. Roughly 65% of donors had memory CD4+ clonotypes crossrecognizing SARS-CoV-2 and common cold coronavirus spike. The cross-reactivity analysis covered only spike protein, not other viral proteins.

Concerning this clone itself: Its antigen is currently unknown.

CD4+ T cells from unexposed donors were obtained before the COVID-19 pandemic (2011-2018). Losses at the gene ends were 3 bases for V and 4 bases for J; bases not matched to a gene: 11. CDR3 length: 18 amino acids. CDR1 and CDR2 from the germline V gene are MDHEN and SYDVKM. TCRdb's table, derived via immunoSEQ multiplex PCR, lists solely in-frame clones and lacks some. The repertoire holds 55,000 to 70,000 clones, with about 92% as singletons. The sample was naive CD4+ T cells from PBMCs. Subset reported: naive CD4+ T cells isolated by negative enrichment. The chain couples TRBV28 to TRBJ2-6, with TRBD1 identical over 8 bases. The sequence was collected from a human donor in good health. The CDR3 sequence: CASSFLWRTGSGANVLTF. The CDR3 nucleotides read TGTGCCAGCAGTTTCTTGTGGAGGACAGGGTCCGGGGCCAACGTCCTGACTTTC.